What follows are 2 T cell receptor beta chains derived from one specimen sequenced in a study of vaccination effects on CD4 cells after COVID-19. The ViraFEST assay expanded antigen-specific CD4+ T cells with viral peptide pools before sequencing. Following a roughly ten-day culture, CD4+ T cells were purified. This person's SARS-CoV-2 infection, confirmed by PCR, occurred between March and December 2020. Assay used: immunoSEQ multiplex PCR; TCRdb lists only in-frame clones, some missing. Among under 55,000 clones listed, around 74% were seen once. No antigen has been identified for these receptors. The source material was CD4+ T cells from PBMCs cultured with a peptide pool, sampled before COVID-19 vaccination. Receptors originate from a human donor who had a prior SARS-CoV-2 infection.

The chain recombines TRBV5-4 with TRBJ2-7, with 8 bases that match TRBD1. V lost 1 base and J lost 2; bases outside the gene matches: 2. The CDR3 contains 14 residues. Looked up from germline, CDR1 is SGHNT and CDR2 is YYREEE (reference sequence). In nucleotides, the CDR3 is TGTGCCAGCAGCTTGACAGGGGGAGCCTACGAGCAGTACTTC. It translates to CASSLTGGAYEQYF. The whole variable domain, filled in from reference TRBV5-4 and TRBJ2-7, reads ETGVTQSPTHLIKTRGQQVTLRCSSQSGHNTVSWYQQALGQGPQFIFQYYREEENGRGNFPPRFSGLQFPNYSSELNVNALELDDSALYLCASSLTGGAYEQYFGPGTRLTVT.

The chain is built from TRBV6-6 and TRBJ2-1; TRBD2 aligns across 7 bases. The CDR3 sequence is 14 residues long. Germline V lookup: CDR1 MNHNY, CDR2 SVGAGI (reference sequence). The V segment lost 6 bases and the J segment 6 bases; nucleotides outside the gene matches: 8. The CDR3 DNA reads TGTGCCAGCAGCGGGACTACGGTTTTCAATGAGCAGTTCTTC. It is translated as CASSGTTVFNEQFF.